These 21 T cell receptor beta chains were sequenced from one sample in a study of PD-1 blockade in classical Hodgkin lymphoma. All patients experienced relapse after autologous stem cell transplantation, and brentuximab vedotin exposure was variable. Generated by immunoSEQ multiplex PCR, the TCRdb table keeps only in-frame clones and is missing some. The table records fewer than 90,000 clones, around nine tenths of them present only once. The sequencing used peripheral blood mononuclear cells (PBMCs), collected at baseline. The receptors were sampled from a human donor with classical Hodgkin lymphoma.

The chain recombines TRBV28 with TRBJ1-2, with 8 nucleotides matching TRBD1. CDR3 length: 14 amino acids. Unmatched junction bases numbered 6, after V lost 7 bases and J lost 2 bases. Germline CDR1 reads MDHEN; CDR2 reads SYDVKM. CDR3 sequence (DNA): TGTGCCAGCACCGACAGGGGCGAAAACTATGGCTACACCTTC. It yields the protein CASTDRGENYGYTF.

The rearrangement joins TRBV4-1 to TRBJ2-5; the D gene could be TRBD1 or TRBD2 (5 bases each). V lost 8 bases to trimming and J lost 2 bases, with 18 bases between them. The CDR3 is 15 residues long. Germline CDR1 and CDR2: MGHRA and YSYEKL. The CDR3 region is CASGRVPGPQETQYF. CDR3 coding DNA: TGCGCCAGCGGAAGAGTACCGGGACCGCAAGAGACCCAGTACTTC.

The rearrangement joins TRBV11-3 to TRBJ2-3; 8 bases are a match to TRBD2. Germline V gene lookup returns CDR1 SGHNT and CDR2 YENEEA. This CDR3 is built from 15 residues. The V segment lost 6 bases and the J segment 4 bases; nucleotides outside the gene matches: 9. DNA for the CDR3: TGTGCCAGCAGTCCCGGGACTAGATCCTCAGATACGCAGTATTTT. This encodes CASSPGTRSSDTQYF.

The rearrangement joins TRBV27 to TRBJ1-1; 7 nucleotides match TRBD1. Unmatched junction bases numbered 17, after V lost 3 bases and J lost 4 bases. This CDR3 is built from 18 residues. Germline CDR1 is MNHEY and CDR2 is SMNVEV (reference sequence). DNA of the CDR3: TGTGCCAGCAGTTTCCTGACAGGGACCGGACTTTATGGCACTGAAGCTTTCTTT. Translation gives CASSFLTGTGLYGTEAFF.

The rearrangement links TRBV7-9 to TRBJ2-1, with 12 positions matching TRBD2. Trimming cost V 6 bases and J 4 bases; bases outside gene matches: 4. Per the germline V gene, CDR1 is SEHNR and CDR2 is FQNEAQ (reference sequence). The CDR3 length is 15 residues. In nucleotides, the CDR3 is TGTGCCAGCAGTTTGCTAGCGGGAGGGTACAATGAGCAGTTCTTC. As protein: CASSLLAGGYNEQFF.

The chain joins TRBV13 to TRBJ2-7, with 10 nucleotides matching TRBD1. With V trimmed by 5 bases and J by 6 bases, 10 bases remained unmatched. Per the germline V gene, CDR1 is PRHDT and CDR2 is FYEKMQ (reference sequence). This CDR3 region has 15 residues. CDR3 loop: CASSGPGTGVSEQYF. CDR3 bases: TGTGCCAGCAGCGGGCCCGGGACAGGGGTGAGCGAGCAGTACTTC.

The CDR3 region has the DNA TGTGCCAGCAGCAAAAGGCCTAGTGGCAATGAGCAGTTCTTC. Its translation: CASSKRPSGNEQFF. The chain joins TRBV7-2 to TRBJ2-1; D is ambiguous. There are 14 residues in the CDR3. Germline assignment: CDR1 SGHTA and CDR2 FQGNSA. The ends were cut back, 5 bases at V and 6 bases at J, with 14 bases in the middle.

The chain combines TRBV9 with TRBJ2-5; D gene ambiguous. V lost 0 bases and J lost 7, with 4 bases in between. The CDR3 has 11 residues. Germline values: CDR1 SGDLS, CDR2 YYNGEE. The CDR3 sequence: CASSVDGTQYF. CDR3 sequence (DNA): TGTGCCAGCAGCGTAGACGGGACCCAGTACTTC.

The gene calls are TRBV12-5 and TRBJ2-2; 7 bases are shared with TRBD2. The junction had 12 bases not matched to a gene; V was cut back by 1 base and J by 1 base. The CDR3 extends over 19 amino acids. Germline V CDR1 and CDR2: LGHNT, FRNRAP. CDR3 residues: CASGLGRFDLAGNTGELFF. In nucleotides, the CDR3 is TGTGCTAGTGGTTTGGGGAGGTTCGATTTAGCGGGGAACACCGGGGAGCTGTTTTTT.

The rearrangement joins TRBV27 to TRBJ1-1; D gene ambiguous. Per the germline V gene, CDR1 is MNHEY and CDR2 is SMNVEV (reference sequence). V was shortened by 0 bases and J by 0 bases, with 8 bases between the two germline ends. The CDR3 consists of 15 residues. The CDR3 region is CASSLSWDLNTEAFF. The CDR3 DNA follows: TGTGCCAGCAGTTTATCGTGGGATTTGAACACTGAAGCTTTCTTT.

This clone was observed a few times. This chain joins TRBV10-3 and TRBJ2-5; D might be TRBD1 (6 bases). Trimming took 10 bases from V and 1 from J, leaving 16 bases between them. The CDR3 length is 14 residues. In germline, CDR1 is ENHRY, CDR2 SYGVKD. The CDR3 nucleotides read TGTGCCAGCAGCTCCTGGGGGCCCCAAGAGACCCAGTACTTC. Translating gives CASSSWGPQETQYF.

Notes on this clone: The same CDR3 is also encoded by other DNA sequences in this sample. The CDR3 nucleotides are TGTGCCAGCAGTTTATGGGGCAATGGCTACACCTTC. It yields the protein CASSLWGNGYTF. J is TRBJ1-2 and V is TRBV28; D remains ambiguous. The CDR3 runs 12 residues. The germline V gene encodes CDR1 MDHEN and CDR2 SYDVKM. The germline V and J ends were trimmed by 0 bases and 6 bases, with 5 bases remaining between them.

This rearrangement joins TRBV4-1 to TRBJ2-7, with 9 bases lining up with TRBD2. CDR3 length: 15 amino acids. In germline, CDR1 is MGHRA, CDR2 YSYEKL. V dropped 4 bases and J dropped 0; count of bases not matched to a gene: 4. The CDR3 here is CASSPLAGNSYEQYF. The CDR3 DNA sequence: TGCGCCAGCAGCCCGCTAGCGGGGAACTCCTACGAGCAGTACTTC.

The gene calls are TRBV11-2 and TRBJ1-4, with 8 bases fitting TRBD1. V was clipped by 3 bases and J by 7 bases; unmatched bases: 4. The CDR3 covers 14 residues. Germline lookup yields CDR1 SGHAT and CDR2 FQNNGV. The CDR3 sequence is CASSFSGGLEKLFF. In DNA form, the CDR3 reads TGTGCCAGCAGCTTCTCAGGGGGCCTTGAAAAACTGTTTTTT.

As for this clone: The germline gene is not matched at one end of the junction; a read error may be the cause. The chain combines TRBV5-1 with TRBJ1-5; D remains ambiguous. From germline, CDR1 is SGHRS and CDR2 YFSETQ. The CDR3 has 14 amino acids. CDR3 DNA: TGTGCCAGCACTATTGGCGGGGGCAATCAGCCCCAGCATTTT. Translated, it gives CASTIGGGNQPQHF.

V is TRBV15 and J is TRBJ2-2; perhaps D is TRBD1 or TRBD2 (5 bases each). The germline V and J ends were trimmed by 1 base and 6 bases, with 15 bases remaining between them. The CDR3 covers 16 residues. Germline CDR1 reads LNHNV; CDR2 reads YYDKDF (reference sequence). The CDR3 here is CATSRVGGRIPGELFF. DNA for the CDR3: TGTGCCACCAGCAGAGTTGGGGGAAGGATTCCCGGGGAGCTGTTTTTT.

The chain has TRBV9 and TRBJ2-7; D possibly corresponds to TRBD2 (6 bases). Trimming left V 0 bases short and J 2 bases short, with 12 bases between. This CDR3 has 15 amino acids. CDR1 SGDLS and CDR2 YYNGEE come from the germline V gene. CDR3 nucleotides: TGTGCCAGCAGCGTAGCTTCCGGGGGTACCTACGAGCAGTACTTC. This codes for CASSVASGGTYEQYF.

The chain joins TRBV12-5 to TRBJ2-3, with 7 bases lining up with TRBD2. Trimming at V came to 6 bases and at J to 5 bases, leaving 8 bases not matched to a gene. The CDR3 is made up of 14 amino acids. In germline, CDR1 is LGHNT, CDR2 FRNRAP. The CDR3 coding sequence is TGTGCTAGTGGGAGCGGGATATATGGAGATACGCAGTATTTT. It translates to CASGSGIYGDTQYF. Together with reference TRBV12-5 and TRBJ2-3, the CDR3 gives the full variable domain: DARVTQTPRHKVTEMGQEVTMRCQPILGHNTVFWYRQTMMQGLELLAYFRNRAPLDDSGMPKDRFSAEMPDATLATLKIQPSEPRDSAVYFCASGSGIYGDTQYFGPGTRLTVL.

The CDR3 DNA reads TGTGCCAGTAGTATTACACCCCTACTCTCAGATACGCAGTATTTT. This codes for CASSITPLLSDTQYF. The chain links TRBV19 to TRBJ2-3; D gene uncertain. The CDR3 has 15 amino acids. The V end was cut by 3 bases, the J end by 4 bases, with 14 bases between. Looked up from germline, CDR1 is LNHDA and CDR2 is SQIVND (reference sequence).

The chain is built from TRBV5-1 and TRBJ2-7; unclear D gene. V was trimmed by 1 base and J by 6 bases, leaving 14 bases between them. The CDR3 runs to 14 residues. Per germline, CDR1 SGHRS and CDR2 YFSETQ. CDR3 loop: CASSLPSPGGEQYF. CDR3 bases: TGCGCCAGCAGCTTGCCGTCCCCGGGCGGCGAGCAGTACTTC.

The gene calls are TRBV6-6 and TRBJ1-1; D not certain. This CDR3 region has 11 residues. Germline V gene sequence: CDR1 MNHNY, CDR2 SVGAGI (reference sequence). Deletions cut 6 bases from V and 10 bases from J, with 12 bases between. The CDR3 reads CASRSGPGAFF. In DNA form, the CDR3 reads TGTGCCAGCAGGTCCGGGCCCGGAGCTTTCTTT.